The entry below gives a single TCR beta chain sequence along with its context. Its antigen remains unknown. The record originates from a study of vaccination and CD4 T cells after COVID-19. About the research overall: The authors sampled three convalescent patients on day 14 and on days 161 to 241 post-vaccination. Whole-study results and caveats: No early post-infection timepoints were studied, and convalescent patients studied were relatively few.

Sequencing of cultured CD4+ T cell DNA used the Oncomine TCR Beta short-read assay. MiXCR, run by TCRdb on the PCR reads, gives a single entry per CDR3 protein. This sample yields fewer than 25,000 distinct CDR3 sequences, of which roughly 29% are seen a single time; roughly 3.2% belongs to the top ten. Trimming at V came to 1 base and at J to 5 bases, leaving 2 bases not matched to a gene. The CDR3 contains 14 residues. Germline V gene sequence: CDR1 DFQATT, CDR2 SNEGSKA (reference sequence). The time point was: late sampling 161 to 241 days after vaccination in a few convalescent patients. Regarding treatment: approximately 11-day PBMC culture with coronavirus spike peptide pools or control peptides (ViraFEST assay).

The input for sequencing was CD4+ T cells from blood, cultured in vitro, taken about 7 months after SARS-CoV-2 vaccination. The rearrangement joins TRBV20-1 to TRBJ1-6; 7 bases align to TRBD1. The origin of this receptor is a human donor who had recovered from COVID-19. The CDR3 nucleotides read TGCAGTGCTAGAGCTCAGGGGGATAATTCACCCCTCCACTTT. Residues: CSARAQGDNSPLHF.